This TCR beta chain was captured by sequencing in a study of OX40 agonist ivuxolimab in advanced cancers. Study in general: Past anti-PD-1, anti-PD-L1 or anti-CTLA-4 therapy was accepted, and around 40% had received some. Two patients with cutaneous melanoma and one with hepatocellular carcinoma, three in total, showed partial responses.

A word on this clone: Its antigen is unidentified.

The study's findings and limits: There were, on average, more expanded clones in CD8+ T cells than in CD4+. Expansion of clones was among the lowest in partial responders at 0.1-3.0 mg/kg.

Trimming cost V 5 bases and J 3 bases, with 13 bases left between them. Germline loops: CDR1 SNHLY, CDR2 FYNNEI. The CDR3 length is 14 residues. Sequencing used immunoSEQ multiplex PCR; TCRdb keeps in-frame clones, though not all of them. Of tens of thousands of clones in the sample, 85% to 90% were seen once. The receptor's source is an adult with an advanced solid tumor such as melanoma, head and neck, liver or kidney cancer. The chain couples TRBV2 to TRBJ2-5, with a weak D call TRBD1 (5 bases). The sequencing used CD4+ or CD8+ T cells sorted from blood, collected in a trial of the OX40 agonist ivuxolimab. The CDR3: CASSPEGVEETQYF. In nucleotides, the CDR3 is TGTGCCAGCAGTCCCGAAGGGGTGGAAGAGACCCAGTACTTC.